One sample yielded the 21 T cell receptor beta chains listed below, sequenced in a study of OX40 agonist ivuxolimab in advanced cancers. Here immunoSEQ multiplex PCR was the method, and the copy in TCRdb shows in-frame clones only, minus some. The top ten hold roughly 6% of the sample, which has 96,000 or so clones, 84% seen once. Sequencing was performed on CD4+ or CD8+ T cells sorted from blood, taken in a trial of the OX40 agonist ivuxolimab. These receptors came from an adult with an advanced solid tumor such as melanoma, head and neck, liver or kidney cancer.

The sample holds one count of this clone. The rearrangement links TRBV4-3 to TRBJ2-1, with 8 bases aligning to TRBD2. Germline lookup yields CDR1 LGHNA and CDR2 YSLEER. This CDR3 region has 17 residues. V was clipped by 0 bases and J by 5 bases; unmatched bases: 9. The CDR3 nucleotides read TGCGCCAGCAGCCAAGATTCCCTAGCGGGCTATGACAATGAGCAGTTCTTC. Residues: CASSQDSLAGYDNEQFF.

The chain carries TRBV7-3 and TRBJ2-7, with D unclear. V gave up 2 bases and J gave up 5 bases, with 10 bases separating them. Germline V CDR1 and CDR2: SGHTA, FQGTGA. This CDR3 region has 13 residues. CDR3 nucleotides: TGTGCCAGCAGCTTAGGGCACCCAAACGAGCAGTACTTC. It is translated as CASSLGHPNEQYF.

This rearrangement joins TRBV6-1 to TRBJ2-7, with D tentatively TRBD1 (5 bases). Between the trimmed V and J ends, which lost 2 bases and 2 bases, there was a span of 10 bases. Per germline, CDR1 MNHNS and CDR2 SASEGT. This CDR3 comprises 14 residues. The CDR3 nucleotides are TGTGCCAGCAGTGAATTGGGGCAGACCTACGAGCAGTACTTC. Translating it yields CASSELGQTYEQYF.

This CDR3 reads CASSPRQGAYNEQFF. The CDR3 region has the DNA TGTGCCAGCTCACCACGACAGGGGGCCTACAATGAGCAGTTCTTC. V usage is TRBV18 and J usage is TRBJ2-1; 9 nucleotides line up with TRBD1. From germline, CDR1 is KGHSH and CDR2 LQKENI. There are 15 residues in the CDR3. Losses at the gene ends were 1 base for V and 2 bases for J; bases not matched to a gene: 0.

This sequence joins TRBV4-2 and TRBJ2-2; D not certain. Trimming shortened V by 2 bases and J by 5 bases, and 6 bases separated the two germline ends. Per germline, CDR1 LGHNA and CDR2 YNFKEQ. CDR3 length equals 13 residues. DNA for the CDR3: TGTGCCAGCAGCCAACTCCTTACCGGGGAGCTGTTTTTT. Its translation is CASSQLLTGELFF.

This chain uses TRBV7-9 with TRBJ2-7; a possible D gene is TRBD1 (7 bases). CDR1 SEHNR and CDR2 FQNEAQ come from the germline V gene (reference sequence). Trimming stripped 2 bases from V and 7 bases from J, with 12 bases between. The CDR3 covers 13 residues. Here the CDR3 reads CASSLSGGPEQYF. DNA for the CDR3: TGTGCCAGCAGCTTATCAGGGGGGCCTGAGCAGTACTTC.

The chain has TRBV29-1 and TRBJ1-3, with TRBD1 matching over 9 bases. The germline gives CDR1 SQVTM, CDR2 ANQGSEA. Trimming took 2 bases from V and 9 from J; bases not matched to a gene: 14. There are 16 residues in the CDR3. The CDR3 is CSVEQSQGQGSGTIYF. CDR3 DNA: TGCAGCGTTGAACAGTCTCAGGGACAGGGTAGCGGCACCATATATTTT.

The chain joins TRBV12-5 to TRBJ2-2, with TRBD2 matching over 12 bases. The CDR3 loop spans 18 amino acids. The J segment lost 4 bases and the V segment lost 3 bases, leaving 9 bases of the junction unmatched. Germline CDR1 and CDR2: LGHNT and FRNRAP. Here the CDR3 reads CASGFLTSGSGGTGELFF. As DNA, the CDR3 is TGTGCTAGTGGTTTCCTGACTAGCGGGAGCGGGGGCACCGGGGAGCTGTTTTTT.

This chain links TRBV5-8 with TRBJ2-1, with D hard to call. From germline, CDR1 is SGHTS and CDR2 YDEGEE. There are 14 residues in the CDR3. Trimming shortened V by 7 bases and J by 0 bases, and 11 bases separated the two germline ends. The CDR3 region has the DNA TGTGCCAGCCTACTCCCGGGCTCCTACAATGAGCAGTTCTTC. It specifies CASLLPGSYNEQFF.

V usage is TRBV6-5 and J usage is TRBJ1-4; TRBD1 might be the D (5 bases). Trimming pared 5 bases from V and 7 bases from J, leaving 11 bases between. CDR1 is MNHEY and CDR2 is SVGAGI in the germline V gene. The CDR3 contains 13 residues. CDR3 protein: CASSPLTGEKLFF. The CDR3 DNA follows: TGTGCCAGCAGTCCACTAACAGGTGAAAAACTGTTTTTT.

This chain uses TRBV6-5 with TRBJ1-1, with D tentatively TRBD1 (5 bases). Trimming took 2 bases from V and 3 from J, leaving 10 bases between them. Germline lookup yields CDR1 MNHEY and CDR2 SVGAGI. The CDR3 extends over 14 amino acids. The CDR3 DNA reads TGTGCCAGCAGTTACCGGGGGTTAGACACTGAAGCTTTCTTT. Its protein product is CASSYRGLDTEAFF.

The rearrangement joins TRBV10-3 to TRBJ2-7; 9 positions match TRBD1. Trimming took 8 bases from V and 3 from J; bases not matched to a gene: 2. Germline CDR1 and CDR2: ENHRY and SYGVKD. This CDR3 comprises 12 residues. The CDR3: CAIEDRGYEQYF. The DNA of the CDR3 is TGTGCCATCGAGGACAGGGGCTACGAGCAGTACTTC.

This chain joins TRBV5-3 and TRBJ1-5, with no clear D. TRBV5-3 is flagged as an ORF with uncertain function. Trimming took 0 bases from V and 7 from J, leaving 8 bases between them. CDR3 length: 13 residues. The CDR3 DNA reads as TGTGCCAGAAGCTTGGCGCCGGAGCAGCCCCAGCATTTT. Residues: CARSLAPEQPQHF.

This clone has only a few counts. This chain uses TRBV2 with TRBJ1-6, with D possibly being TRBD1 (6 bases). This CDR3 is built from 16 residues. Germline V lookup: CDR1 SNHLY, CDR2 FYNNEI. V lost 2 bases and J 8 bases, leaving 16 bases between the germline ends. The CDR3 spells CASSEWGLLGYSPLHF. The CDR3 nucleotides read TGTGCCAGCAGTGAATGGGGGCTCCTTGGATATTCACCCCTCCACTTT.

Only a few counts were recorded for this clone. The chain joins TRBV5-6 to TRBJ1-5; 8 positions match TRBD1. V shed 4 bases, J shed 4 bases, and the junction held 7 bases outside the gene matches. In germline, CDR1 is SGHDT, CDR2 YYEEEE. The CDR3 length is 15 residues. The CDR3 DNA reads as TGTGCCAGCAGCCTTAGGACAGGGTATAATCAGCCCCAGCATTTT. As protein: CASSLRTGYNQPQHF.

This rearrangement joins TRBV4-2 to TRBJ2-3, with unresolved D. Germline V CDR1 and CDR2: LGHNA, YNFKEQ. This CDR3 contains 15 residues. Trimming pared 1 base from V and 3 bases from J, leaving 11 bases between. The CDR3: CASSQGSVLTDTQYF. CDR3 nucleotide sequence: TGTGCCAGCAGCCAAGGGAGCGTCCTAACAGATACGCAGTATTTT.

In this sample, this clone turned up once. J is TRBJ1-2 and V is TRBV19; no reliable D call. Looked up from germline, CDR1 is LNHDA and CDR2 is SQIVND (reference sequence). This CDR3 has 17 residues. Trimming shortened V by 3 bases and J by 8 bases, and 25 bases separated the two germline ends. The CDR3 sequence is CASSILFGGLISGGYTF. CDR3 sequence (DNA): TGTGCCAGTAGTATCCTCTTCGGAGGACTCATCTCAGGAGGCTACACCTTC.

The V gene is TRBV6-1, the J gene TRBJ2-3, with a tentative D call TRBD2 (5 bases). Trimming took off 3 bases at V and 5 bases at J, with 12 bases between the two ends. Germline CDR1 and CDR2: MNHNS and SASEGT. This CDR3 comprises 14 residues. Written as DNA, the CDR3 is TGTGCCAGCAGTGACCGGGGTGGGGTAGATACGCAGTATTTT. Amino acid sequence: CASSDRGGVDTQYF.

The V call is TRBV5-1, the J call TRBJ2-3, with 9 bases aligning to TRBD1. The ends lost 7 bases at V and 3 bases at J; junction bases unmatched: 6. The germline CDR1 and CDR2 sequences are SGHRS and YFSETQ. The CDR3 extends over 14 amino acids. The CDR3: CASARDRVTDTQYF. CDR3 coding DNA: TGCGCCAGCGCCCGGGACAGGGTTACAGATACGCAGTATTTT.

This rearrangement joins TRBV5-1 to TRBJ2-2, with D perhaps TRBD1 (6 bases). V was clipped by 1 base and J by 4 bases, with 8 bases between them. Germline CDR1 and CDR2: SGHRS and YFSETQ. The CDR3 covers 14 residues. CDR3 region: CASSLYRATGELFF. The CDR3 coding sequence is TGCGCCAGCAGCTTGTACAGGGCCACCGGGGAGCTGTTTTTT.

The chain combines TRBV7-6 with TRBJ2-1; either TRBD1 or TRBD2 may fit D (5 bases each). The germline V and J ends were trimmed by 5 bases and 1 base, with 18 bases remaining between them. Germline CDR1 SGHVS, CDR2 FNYEAQ. The CDR3 sequence is 17 residues long. CDR3 coding DNA: TGTGCCAGCAGCCCGGGGCCGGGTCCCAAATCCTACAATGAGCAGTTCTTC. As protein: CASSPGPGPKSYNEQFF.